This T cell receptor (beta chain) was sequenced for a study of T-cell reconstitution after alpha-beta-depleted transplantation in children. Study-wide results and caveats: Two months or so post-transplant, alpha-beta T cells reportedly derived from several hundred expanded graft clones. From surviving recipient T cells and thymic progenitors came the high day-60 TCRbeta diversity observed in some patients. Newly produced T cells mostly provided counts and TCRbeta diversity after one year, as hyperexpanded clones declined.

CDR1 is SGHTA and CDR2 is FQGNSA in the germline V gene. The CDR3 is made up of 15 amino acids. The V end lost 5 bases, the J end lost 9 bases, and 20 bases lay between the germline ends. Unique molecular identifiers tagged the TCRbeta library. TCRdb re-analysed the PCR reads in MiXCR, keeping a single row per CDR3 protein. Of about 200,000 distinct CDR3 sequences listed, approximately 6.9% are singletons. This clonotype occurred many times. Its antigen remains unidentified. The sequencing used PBMCs, collected before TCRalphabeta/CD19-depleted stem cell transplant. The clonotype comes from a boy aged 2-9 years with acute lymphoblastic leukemia, due to receive a stem cell transplant. The V call is TRBV7-2, the J call TRBJ2-1, with D hard to call. CDR3 sequence reads: CASSPAERLVFEQFF. DNA for the CDR3: TGTGCCAGCAGCCCCGCAGAACGGCTAGTCTTTGAGCAGTTCTTC.